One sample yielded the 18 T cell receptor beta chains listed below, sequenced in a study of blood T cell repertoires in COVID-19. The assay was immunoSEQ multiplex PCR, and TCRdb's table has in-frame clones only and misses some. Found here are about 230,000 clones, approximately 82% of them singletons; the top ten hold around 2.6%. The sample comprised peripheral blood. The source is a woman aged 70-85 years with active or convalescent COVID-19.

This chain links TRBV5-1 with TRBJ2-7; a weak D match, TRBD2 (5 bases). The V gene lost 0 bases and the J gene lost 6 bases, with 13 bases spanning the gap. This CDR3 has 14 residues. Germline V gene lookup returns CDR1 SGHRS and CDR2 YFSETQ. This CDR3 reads CASSLALEGFEQYF. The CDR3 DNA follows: TGCGCCAGCAGCTTGGCCTTAGAGGGATTCGAGCAGTACTTC. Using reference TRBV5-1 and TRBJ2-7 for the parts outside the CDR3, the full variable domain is KAGVTQTPRYLIKTRGQQVTLSCSPISGHRSVSWYQQTPGQGLQFLFEYFSETQRNKGNFPGRFSGRQFSNSRSEMNVSTLELGDSALYLCASSLALEGFEQYFGPGTRLTVT.

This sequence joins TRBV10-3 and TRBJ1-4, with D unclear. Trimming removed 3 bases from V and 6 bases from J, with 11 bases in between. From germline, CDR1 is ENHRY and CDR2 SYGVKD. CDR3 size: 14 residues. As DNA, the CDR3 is TGTGCCATCAGTGATAGTCGGGTCGATGAAAAACTGTTTTTT. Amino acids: CAISDSRVDEKLFF.

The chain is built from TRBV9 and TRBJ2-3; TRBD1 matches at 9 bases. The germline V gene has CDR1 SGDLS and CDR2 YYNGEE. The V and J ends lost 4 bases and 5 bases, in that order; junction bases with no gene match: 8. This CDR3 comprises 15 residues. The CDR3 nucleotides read TGTGCCAGCAGCTCCAGAAACAGGGGGCAAGATACGCAGTATTTT. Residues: CASSSRNRGQDTQYF.

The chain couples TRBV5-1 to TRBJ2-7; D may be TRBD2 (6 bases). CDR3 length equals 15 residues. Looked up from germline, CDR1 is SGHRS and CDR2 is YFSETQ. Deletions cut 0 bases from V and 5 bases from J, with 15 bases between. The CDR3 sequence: CASSLVGGIGHEQYF. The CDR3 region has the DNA TGCGCCAGCAGCTTGGTAGGCGGGATTGGTCACGAGCAGTACTTC.

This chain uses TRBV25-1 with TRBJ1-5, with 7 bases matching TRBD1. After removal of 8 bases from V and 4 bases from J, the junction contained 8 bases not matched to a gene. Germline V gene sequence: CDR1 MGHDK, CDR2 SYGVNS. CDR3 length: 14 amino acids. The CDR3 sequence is CASQGGPVNQPQHF. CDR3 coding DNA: TGTGCCAGCCAAGGGGGCCCAGTAAATCAGCCCCAGCATTTT. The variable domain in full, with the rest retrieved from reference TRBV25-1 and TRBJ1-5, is EADIYQTPRYLVIGTGKKITLECSQTMGHDKMYWYQQDPGMELHLIHYSYGVNSTEKGDLSSESTVSRIRTEHFPLTLESARPSHTSQYLCASQGGPVNQPQHFGDGTRLSIL.

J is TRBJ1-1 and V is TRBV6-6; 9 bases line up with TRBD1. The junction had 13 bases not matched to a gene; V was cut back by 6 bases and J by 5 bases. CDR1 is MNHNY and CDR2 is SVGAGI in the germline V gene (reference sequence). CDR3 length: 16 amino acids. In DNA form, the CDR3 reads TGTGCCAGCAGGGGACCGGACAGGGGAAGGTGGACTGAAGCTTTCTTT. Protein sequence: CASRGPDRGRWTEAFF.

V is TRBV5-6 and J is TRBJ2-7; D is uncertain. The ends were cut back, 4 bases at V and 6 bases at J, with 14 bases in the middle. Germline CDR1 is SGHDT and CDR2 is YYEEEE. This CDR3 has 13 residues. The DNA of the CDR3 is TGTGCCAGCAGCCTCAGAGCCGCAGGCGAGCAGTACTTC. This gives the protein CASSLRAAGEQYF.

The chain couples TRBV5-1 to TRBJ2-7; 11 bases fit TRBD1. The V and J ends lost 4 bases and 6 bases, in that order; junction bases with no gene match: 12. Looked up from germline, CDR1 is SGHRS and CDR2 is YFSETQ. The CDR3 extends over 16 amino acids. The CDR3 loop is CASSPTLDRGHSEQYF. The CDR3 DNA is TGCGCCAGCAGCCCGACCTTGGACAGGGGGCACAGCGAGCAGTACTTC.

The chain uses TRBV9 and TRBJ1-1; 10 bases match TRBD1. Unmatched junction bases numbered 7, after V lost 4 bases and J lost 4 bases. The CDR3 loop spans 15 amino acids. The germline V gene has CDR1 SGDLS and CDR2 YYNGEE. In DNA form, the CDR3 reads TGTGCCAGCAGCTTTGAGGGGACAGGGGTCACTGAAGCTTTCTTT. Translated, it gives CASSFEGTGVTEAFF. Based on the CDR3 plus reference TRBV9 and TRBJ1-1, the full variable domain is DSGVTQTPKHLITATGQRVTLRCSPRSGDLSVYWYQQSLDQGLQFLIQYYNGEERAKGNILERFSAQQFPDLHSELNLSSLELGDSALYFCASSFEGTGVTEAFFGQGTRLTVV.

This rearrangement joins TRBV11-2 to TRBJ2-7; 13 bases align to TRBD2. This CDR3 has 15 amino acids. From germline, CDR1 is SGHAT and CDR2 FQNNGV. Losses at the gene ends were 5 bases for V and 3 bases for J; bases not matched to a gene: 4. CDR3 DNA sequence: TGTGCCAGCAGCCGCGGACTAGCGGGAGTCTACGAGCAGTACTTC. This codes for CASSRGLAGVYEQYF.

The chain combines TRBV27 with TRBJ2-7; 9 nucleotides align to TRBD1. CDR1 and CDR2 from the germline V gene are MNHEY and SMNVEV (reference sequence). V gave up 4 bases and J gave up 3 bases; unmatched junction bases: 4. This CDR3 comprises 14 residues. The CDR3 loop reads CASSSGTGLYEQYF. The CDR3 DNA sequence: TGTGCCAGCAGTTCCGGGACAGGGCTCTACGAGCAGTACTTC.

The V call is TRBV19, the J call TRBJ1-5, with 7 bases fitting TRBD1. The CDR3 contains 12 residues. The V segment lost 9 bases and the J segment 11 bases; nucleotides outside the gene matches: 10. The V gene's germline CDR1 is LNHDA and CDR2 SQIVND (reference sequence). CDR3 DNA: TGTGCCAGCCGGGGACAGATCCGCGCCCAGCATTTT. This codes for CASRGQIRAQHF.

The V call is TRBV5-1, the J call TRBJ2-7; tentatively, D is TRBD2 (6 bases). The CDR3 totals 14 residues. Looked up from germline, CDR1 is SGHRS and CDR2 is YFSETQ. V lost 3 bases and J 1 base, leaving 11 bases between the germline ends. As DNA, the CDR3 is TGCGCCAGCAGCTGGGGGGATTCTTCCTACGAGCAGTACTTC. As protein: CASSWGDSSYEQYF.

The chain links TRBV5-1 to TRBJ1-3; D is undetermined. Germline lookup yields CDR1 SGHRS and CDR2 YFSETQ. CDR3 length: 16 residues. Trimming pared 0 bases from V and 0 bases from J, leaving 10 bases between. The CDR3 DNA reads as TGCGCCAGCAGCTTGGGGCAGGCTTCCTCTGGAAACACCATATATTTT. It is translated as CASSLGQASSGNTIYF.

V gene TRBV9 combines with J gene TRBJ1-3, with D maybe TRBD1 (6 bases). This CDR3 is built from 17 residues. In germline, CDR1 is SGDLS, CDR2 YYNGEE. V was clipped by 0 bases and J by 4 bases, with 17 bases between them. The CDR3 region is CASSVAFGGAQGNTIYF. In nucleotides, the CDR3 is TGTGCCAGCAGCGTAGCCTTTGGGGGGGCACAGGGAAACACCATATATTTT. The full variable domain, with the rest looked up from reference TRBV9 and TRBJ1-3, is DSGVTQTPKHLITATGQRVTLRCSPRSGDLSVYWYQQSLDQGLQFLIQYYNGEERAKGNILERFSAQQFPDLHSELNLSSLELGDSALYFCASSVAFGGAQGNTIYFGEGSWLTVV.

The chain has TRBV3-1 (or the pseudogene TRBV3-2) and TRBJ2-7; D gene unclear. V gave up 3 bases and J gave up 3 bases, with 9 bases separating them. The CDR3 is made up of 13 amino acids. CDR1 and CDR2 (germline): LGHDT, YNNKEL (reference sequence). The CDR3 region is CASSHLGDYEQYF. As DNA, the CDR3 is TGTGCCAGCAGCCATCTAGGCGACTACGAGCAGTACTTC.

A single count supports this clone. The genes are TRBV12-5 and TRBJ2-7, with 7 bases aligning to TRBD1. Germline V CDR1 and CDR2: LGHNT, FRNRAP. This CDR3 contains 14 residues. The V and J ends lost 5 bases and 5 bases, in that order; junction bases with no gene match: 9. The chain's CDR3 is CASGPRTGSDEQYF. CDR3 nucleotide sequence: TGTGCTAGTGGTCCAAGGACAGGATCGGACGAGCAGTACTTC. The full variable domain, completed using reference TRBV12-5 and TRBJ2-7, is DARVTQTPRHKVTEMGQEVTMRCQPILGHNTVFWYRQTMMQGLELLAYFRNRAPLDDSGMPKDRFSAEMPDATLATLKIQPSEPRDSAVYFCASGPRTGSDEQYFGPGTRLTVT.

The DNA for the CDR3 is TGCGCCAGCAGCCTTGCTCCCGGACTGGAAAGCACCGGGGAGCTGTTTTTT. Translated: CASSLAPGLESTGELFF. The chain links TRBV5-1 to TRBJ2-2; possibly TRBD2 for D (5 bases). CDR1 SGHRS and CDR2 YFSETQ come from the germline V gene. Trimming cost V 4 bases and J 4 bases, with 20 bases left between them. This CDR3 spans 17 amino acids.